Listed below are T cell receptor beta chains from one sample, sequenced in a study of blood T cells in healthy people across ages. MiXCR, applied by TCRdb to the 5' RACE reads, yields one record per CDR3 protein. The data hold hundreds of thousands of distinct CDR3 sequences, with 21% observed a single time. Specimen: blood. These receptors all stem from a man aged 65-85 years in good health. Each CDR3 is given with its conserved first and last residue. Fields, in order: V gene, clone size, J gene, D gene, CDR3 protein, CDR3 DNA. The D gene is left open where the match is weak. Clone sizes are given selectively: once, few, many, or a class where the clone is expanded.

V: TRBV20-1; size: few; J: TRBJ2-5; D: -; CDR3: CSAIPFAGVHETQYF; DNA: TGCAGTGCTATCCCTTTTGCGGGTGTTCACGAGACCCAGTACTTC
V: TRBV20-1; size: -; J: TRBJ1-2; D: -; CDR3: CSASRSNYGYTF; DNA: TGCAGTGCTAGCCGGAGTAACTATGGCTACACCTTC
V: TRBV18; size: few; J: TRBJ2-6; D: -; CDR3: CASSIPGANVLTF; DNA: TGTGCCAGCTCTATTCCCGGGGCCAACGTCCTGACTTTC
V: TRBV6-5; size: -; J: TRBJ1-4; D: -; CDR3: CASRDRGGGPHEKLFF; DNA: TGTGCCAGCAGGGATAGGGGGGGCGGACCTCATGAAAAACTGTTTTTT
V: TRBV5-4; size: few; J: TRBJ2-2; D: TRBD1; CDR3: CASSVGQGNGELFF; DNA: TGTGCCAGCAGCGTCGGACAGGGGAACGGGGAGCTGTTTTTT
V: TRBV6-1; size: -; J: TRBJ2-5; D: TRBD2; CDR3: CASSEQPREGGKTQYF; DNA: TGTGCCAGCAGTGAACAACCTCGGGAGGGCGGAAAGACCCAGTACTTC
V: TRBV29-1; size: many; J: TRBJ2-5; D: TRBD1; CDR3: CSVGTGVETQYF; DNA: TGCAGCGTTGGGACAGGGGTAGAGACCCAGTACTTC
V: TRBV7-2; size: -; J: TRBJ2-7; D: TRBD1; CDR3: CASSWDSASYYEQYF; DNA: TGTGCCAGCAGCTGGGACAGCGCCTCTTACTACGAGCAGTACTTC
V: TRBV4-1; size: -; J: TRBJ2-5; D: -; CDR3: CASSRMGAMGETQYF; DNA: TGCGCCAGCAGCCGTATGGGAGCAATGGGGGAGACCCAGTACTTC
V: TRBV5-5; size: few; J: TRBJ1-1; D: TRBD1; CDR3: CASSSWTGNAFF; DNA: TGTGCCAGCAGCTCGTGGACAGGGAATGCTTTCTTT
V: TRBV2; size: few; J: TRBJ1-5; D: -; CDR3: CASSGVGGPNQPQHF; DNA: TGTGCCAGCAGTGGGGTTGGGGGCCCCAATCAGCCCCAGCATTTT
V: TRBV5-1; size: -; J: TRBJ2-7; D: -; CDR3: CASSLEASPISPQYEQYF; DNA: TGCGCCAGCAGCTTGGAGGCTAGCCCCATTTCCCCTCAATACGAGCAGTACTTC
V: TRBV12-3/TRBV12-4; size: -; J: TRBJ1-2; D: TRBD1; CDR3: CASSSGQGWYYGYTF; DNA: TGTGCCAGCAGTTCCGGACAGGGTTGGTACTATGGCTACACCTTC
V: TRBV12-3/TRBV12-4; size: few; J: TRBJ2-7; D: -; CDR3: CASSFQRALPYEQYF; DNA: TGTGCCAGCAGTTTCCAGCGAGCACTTCCCTACGAGCAGTACTTC
V: TRBV6-1; size: -; J: TRBJ2-5; D: TRBD2; CDR3: CASSIAGVQSLRLETQYF; DNA: TGTGCCAGCAGTATAGCGGGAGTACAGTCGTTAAGGTTGGAGACCCAGTACTTC